The rows below give T cell receptor beta chains drawn from one sample of a study of blood T cell repertoires in COVID-19. Generated by immunoSEQ multiplex PCR, the TCRdb table keeps only in-frame clones and is missing some. The table lists 200,000 to 300,000 clones, approximately 80% of them singletons, with roughly 1.9% in the top ten. The sample comprised peripheral blood. All receptors come from a man in his thirties or forties who had recovered from COVID-19. Each CDR3 is given with its conserved first and last residue. The D gene is left open where the match is weak. Not all rows give a size; the values are once, few, many and, for expanded clones, a class.

clone_size: medium-sized; v_call: TRBV5-4; cdr3_length: 12; d_call: NA; j_call: TRBJ2-5; cdr3_nt: TGTGCCAGCAGCTTGGGGACGGGGTCCCAGTACTTC; cdr3_aa: CASSLGTGSQYF
clone_size: NA; v_call: TRBV24-1; cdr3_length: 13; d_call: NA; j_call: TRBJ2-3; cdr3_nt: TGTGCCACCAGTGACCCGTCCGAGGATACGCAGTATTTT; cdr3_aa: CATSDPSEDTQYF
clone_size: NA; v_call: TRBV2; cdr3_length: 13; d_call: NA; j_call: TRBJ1-3; cdr3_nt: TGTGCCAGCAGCCCTCTAACTGGAAACACCATATATTTT; cdr3_aa: CASSPLTGNTIYF
clone_size: NA; v_call: TRBV29-1; cdr3_length: 13; d_call: NA; j_call: TRBJ1-1; cdr3_nt: TGCAGCGTTGCCGGGGGGGGGCTTACTGAAGCTTTCTTT; cdr3_aa: CSVAGGGLTEAFF
clone_size: NA; v_call: TRBV11-2; cdr3_length: 12; d_call: TRBD1; j_call: TRBJ1-2; cdr3_nt: TGTGCCAGCAGCTTAACAGGGGTGGGCTACACCTTC; cdr3_aa: CASSLTGVGYTF
clone_size: once; v_call: TRBV11-1; cdr3_length: 15; d_call: TRBD2; j_call: TRBJ2-1; cdr3_nt: TGTGCCAGCAGCCTTAGCGGGGGGTACCAAAATGAGCAGTTCTTC; cdr3_aa: CASSLSGGYQNEQFF
clone_size: NA; v_call: TRBV10-2; cdr3_length: 15; d_call: NA; j_call: TRBJ1-6; cdr3_nt: TGCGCCAGCAGTAATTCAGGATCTACTAATTCACCCCTCCACTTT; cdr3_aa: CASSNSGSTNSPLHF
clone_size: once; v_call: TRBV9; cdr3_length: 15; d_call: TRBD2; j_call: TRBJ2-1; cdr3_nt: TGTGCCAGCAGCGTAGGTGACGGGGGGGCCTATGAGCAGTTCTTC; cdr3_aa: CASSVGDGGAYEQFF
clone_size: NA; v_call: TRBV4-1; cdr3_length: 15; d_call: NA; j_call: TRBJ2-1; cdr3_nt: TGCGCCAGCAGCAGTCAAAGCGGCTCCTACAATGAGCAGTTCTTC; cdr3_aa: CASSSQSGSYNEQFF
clone_size: NA; v_call: TRBV7-3; cdr3_length: 17; d_call: TRBD1; j_call: TRBJ2-3; cdr3_nt: TGTGCCAGCAGCTTAAAAGGGACAGATCGAAGCACAGATACGCAGTATTTT; cdr3_aa: CASSLKGTDRSTDTQYF
clone_size: NA; v_call: TRBV7-8; cdr3_length: 12; d_call: NA; j_call: TRBJ2-5; cdr3_nt: TGTGCCAGCAGCCAAAGTGGCGGAGCCCAGTACTTC; cdr3_aa: CASSQSGGAQYF
clone_size: NA; v_call: TRBV4-1; cdr3_length: 14; d_call: NA; j_call: TRBJ1-6; cdr3_nt: TGCGCCAGCAGCCAATACCGGGGGAATTCACCCCTCCACTTT; cdr3_aa: CASSQYRGNSPLHF
clone_size: few; v_call: TRBV7-9; cdr3_length: 13; d_call: TRBD1; j_call: TRBJ1-1; cdr3_nt: TGTGCCAGCAGCCCCGACAGGGATACTGAAGCTTTCTTT; cdr3_aa: CASSPDRDTEAFF
clone_size: once; v_call: TRBV9; cdr3_length: 16; d_call: TRBD2; j_call: TRBJ2-1; cdr3_nt: TGTGCCAGCAGCGTACGACTAGCGGGGGGCAAGAATGAGCAGTTCTTC; cdr3_aa: CASSVRLAGGKNEQFF
clone_size: NA; v_call: TRBV5-1; cdr3_length: 17; d_call: TRBD2; j_call: TRBJ2-3; cdr3_nt: TGCGCCAGCAGCTTCGGGTACGGGGGAGGGGCCACAGATACGCAGTATTTT; cdr3_aa: CASSFGYGGGATDTQYF
clone_size: NA; v_call: TRBV10-3; cdr3_length: 18; d_call: NA; j_call: TRBJ2-5; cdr3_nt: TGTGCCATCAGTGAGTCGGCATCCCGGACAGATATGGGGGAGACCCAGTACTTC; cdr3_aa: CAISESASRTDMGETQYF
clone_size: NA; v_call: TRBV2; cdr3_length: 14; d_call: NA; j_call: TRBJ2-7; cdr3_nt: TGTGCCAGCATGGCGGACCCGGGGAGGTACGAGCAGTACTTC; cdr3_aa: CASMADPGRYEQYF
clone_size: NA; v_call: TRBV4-1; cdr3_length: 16; d_call: NA; j_call: TRBJ2-5; cdr3_nt: TGCGCCAGCAGCCAAGAAGTTGCCCGAAGCTCGGAGACCCAGTACTTC; cdr3_aa: CASSQEVARSSETQYF
clone_size: NA; v_call: TRBV3-1/TRBV3-2; cdr3_length: 15; d_call: NA; j_call: TRBJ2-7; cdr3_nt: TGTGCCAGCAGCCTACAAGGGGGGGGCCCCTACGAGCAGTACTTC; cdr3_aa: CASSLQGGGPYEQYF
clone_size: NA; v_call: TRBV5-1; cdr3_length: 15; d_call: NA; j_call: TRBJ2-2; cdr3_nt: TGCGCCAGCAGCAGGGGGGGAGAGAACACCGGGGAGCTGTTTTTT; cdr3_aa: CASSRGGENTGELFF
clone_size: NA; v_call: TRBV9; cdr3_length: 15; d_call: NA; j_call: TRBJ1-4; cdr3_nt: TGTGCCAGCAGCGTAGGAGGTCGGAGGGGTGAAAAACTGTTTTTT; cdr3_aa: CASSVGGRRGEKLFF
clone_size: NA; v_call: TRBV7-8; cdr3_length: 14; d_call: NA; j_call: TRBJ1-5; cdr3_nt: TGTGCCAGCAGAAAGGACAGCCTCAATCAGCCCCAGCATTTT; cdr3_aa: CASRKDSLNQPQHF
clone_size: NA; v_call: TRBV6-6; cdr3_length: 15; d_call: TRBD1; j_call: TRBJ1-2; cdr3_nt: TGTGCCAGCAGTTACCCCGGACAGGGGGTCGGTGGCTACACCTTC; cdr3_aa: CASSYPGQGVGGYTF
clone_size: NA; v_call: TRBV23-1; cdr3_length: 18; d_call: TRBD1; j_call: TRBJ2-6; cdr3_nt: TGCGCCAGCAGTGCTCCGGGACAGGCCTGCTCTGGGGCCAACGTCCTGACTTTC; cdr3_aa: CASSAPGQACSGANVLTF
clone_size: once; v_call: TRBV9; cdr3_length: 16; d_call: NA; j_call: TRBJ2-1; cdr3_nt: TGTGCCAGCAGCTCGGGAGGGGGCCAGTCTTACAATGAGCAGTTCTTC; cdr3_aa: CASSSGGGQSYNEQFF
clone_size: few; v_call: TRBV4-1; cdr3_length: 15; d_call: NA; j_call: TRBJ1-5; cdr3_nt: TGCGCCAGCAGCCAAGATCCGGGAGGCAATCAGCCCCAGCATTTT; cdr3_aa: CASSQDPGGNQPQHF
clone_size: few; v_call: TRBV28; cdr3_length: 16; d_call: NA; j_call: TRBJ1-3; cdr3_nt: TGTGCCAGCAGCTCCCCCGGGGACATCTCTGGAAACACCATATATTTT; cdr3_aa: CASSSPGDISGNTIYF
clone_size: NA; v_call: TRBV6-1; cdr3_length: 16; d_call: TRBD1; j_call: TRBJ1-5; cdr3_nt: TGTGCCAGCAGTGACCTTGGGACAGGGTGGTATCAGCCCCAGCATTTT; cdr3_aa: CASSDLGTGWYQPQHF
clone_size: once; v_call: TRBV6-5; cdr3_length: 15; d_call: NA; j_call: TRBJ2-1; cdr3_nt: TGTGCCAGCAGTTACTCCCCTCACAGGGCACAGGAGCAGTTCTTC; cdr3_aa: CASSYSPHRAQEQFF
clone_size: NA; v_call: TRBV9; cdr3_length: 13; d_call: TRBD1; j_call: TRBJ1-3; cdr3_nt: TGTGCCAGCAGCGGGGACAGGGGAAACACCATATATTTT; cdr3_aa: CASSGDRGNTIYF
clone_size: NA; v_call: TRBV2; cdr3_length: 14; d_call: NA; j_call: TRBJ1-5; cdr3_nt: TGTGCCAGCAGTGACAGGATTAGCAATCAGCCCCAGCATTTT; cdr3_aa: CASSDRISNQPQHF
clone_size: NA; v_call: TRBV29-1; cdr3_length: 14; d_call: NA; j_call: TRBJ2-1; cdr3_nt: TGCAGCGTTGGAAGGGAGTTCGCCTACAATGAGCAGTTCTTC; cdr3_aa: CSVGREFAYNEQFF
clone_size: NA; v_call: TRBV7-3; cdr3_length: 13; d_call: NA; j_call: TRBJ1-1; cdr3_nt: TGTGCCAGCAGCTCTACAGTGAACACTGAAGCTTTCTTT; cdr3_aa: CASSSTVNTEAFF
clone_size: few; v_call: TRBV19; cdr3_length: 13; d_call: NA; j_call: TRBJ1-1; cdr3_nt: TGTGCCAGTGGTCCACAGGTGAACACTGAAGCTTTCTTT; cdr3_aa: CASGPQVNTEAFF
clone_size: NA; v_call: TRBV12-3/TRBV12-4; cdr3_length: 13; d_call: TRBD1; j_call: TRBJ1-6; cdr3_nt: TGTGCCAGCAGCAGGACAGGGTTCTCACCCCTCCACTTT; cdr3_aa: CASSRTGFSPLHF
clone_size: NA; v_call: TRBV28; cdr3_length: 13; d_call: TRBD2; j_call: TRBJ2-5; cdr3_nt: TGTGCCGGCGGGGGGGTTACGACTGAGACCCAGTACTTC; cdr3_aa: CAGGGVTTETQYF
clone_size: NA; v_call: TRBV5-1; cdr3_length: 13; d_call: NA; j_call: TRBJ1-1; cdr3_nt: TGCGCCAGCAGCCCTGGGAGTGGCACTGAAGCTTTCTTT; cdr3_aa: CASSPGSGTEAFF
clone_size: NA; v_call: TRBV29-1; cdr3_length: 16; d_call: TRBD1; j_call: TRBJ1-1; cdr3_nt: TGCAGCGCCGCGGACAGGGGGCTCAGTTGGAACACTGAAGCTTTCTTT; cdr3_aa: CSAADRGLSWNTEAFF
clone_size: NA; v_call: TRBV5-1; cdr3_length: 14; d_call: TRBD1; j_call: TRBJ1-1; cdr3_nt: TGCGCCAGCAGCCCTGGGGACAGCTACACTGAAGCTTTCTTT; cdr3_aa: CASSPGDSYTEAFF
clone_size: few; v_call: TRBV2; cdr3_length: 15; d_call: TRBD2; j_call: TRBJ2-7; cdr3_nt: TGTGCCAGCAGTCGTCCCTTGGGGGGGAACTACGAGCAGTACTTC; cdr3_aa: CASSRPLGGNYEQYF
clone_size: NA; v_call: TRBV3-1/TRBV3-2; cdr3_length: 18; d_call: NA; j_call: TRBJ1-1; cdr3_nt: TGTGCCAGCAGCCAAGCGTTTCCGGGGGGGAGGCGGAACACTGAAGCTTTCTTT; cdr3_aa: CASSQAFPGGRRNTEAFF
clone_size: once; v_call: TRBV4-1; cdr3_length: 14; d_call: TRBD1; j_call: TRBJ2-1; cdr3_nt: TGCGCCAGCAGCCCCCGGGACAGTTACAATGAGCAGTTCTTC; cdr3_aa: CASSPRDSYNEQFF
clone_size: once; v_call: TRBV28; cdr3_length: 13; d_call: NA; j_call: TRBJ2-1; cdr3_nt: TGTGCCAGCAGGGCTAGCGCCTACAATGAGCAGTTCTTC; cdr3_aa: CASRASAYNEQFF